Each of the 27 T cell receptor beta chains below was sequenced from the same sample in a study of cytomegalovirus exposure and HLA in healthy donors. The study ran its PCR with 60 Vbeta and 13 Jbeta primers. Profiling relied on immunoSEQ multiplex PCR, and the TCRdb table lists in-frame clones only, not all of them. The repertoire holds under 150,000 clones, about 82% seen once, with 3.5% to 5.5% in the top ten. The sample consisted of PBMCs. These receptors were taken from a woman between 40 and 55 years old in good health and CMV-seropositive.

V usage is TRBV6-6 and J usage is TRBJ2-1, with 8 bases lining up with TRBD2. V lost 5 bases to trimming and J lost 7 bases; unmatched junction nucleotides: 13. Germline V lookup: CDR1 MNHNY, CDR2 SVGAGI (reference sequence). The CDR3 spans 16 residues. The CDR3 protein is CASSSTAGESRNEQFF. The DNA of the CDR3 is TGTGCCAGCAGTAGTACAGCGGGAGAAAGCCGGAATGAGCAGTTCTTC.

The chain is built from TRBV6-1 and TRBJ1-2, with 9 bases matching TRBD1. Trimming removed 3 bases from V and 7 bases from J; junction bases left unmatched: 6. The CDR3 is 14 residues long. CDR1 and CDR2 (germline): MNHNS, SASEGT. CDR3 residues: CASSDSGQGPGYTF. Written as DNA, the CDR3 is TGTGCCAGCAGTGATTCGGGACAGGGCCCTGGCTACACCTTC.

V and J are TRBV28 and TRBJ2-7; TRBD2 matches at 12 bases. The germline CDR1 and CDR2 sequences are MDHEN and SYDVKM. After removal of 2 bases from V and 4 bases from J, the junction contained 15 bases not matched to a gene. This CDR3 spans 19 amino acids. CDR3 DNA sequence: TGTGCCAGCAGTTTACAGGGCTCATCTAGCGGGAGGGCTCTTTACGAGCAGTACTTC. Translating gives CASSLQGSSSGRALYEQYF.

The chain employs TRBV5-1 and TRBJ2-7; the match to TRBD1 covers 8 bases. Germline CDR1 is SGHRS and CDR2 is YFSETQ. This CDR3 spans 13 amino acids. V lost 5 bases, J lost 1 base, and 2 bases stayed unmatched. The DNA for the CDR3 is TGCGCCAGCAGGGACAGGGTTTCCTACGAGCAGTACTTC. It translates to CASRDRVSYEQYF.

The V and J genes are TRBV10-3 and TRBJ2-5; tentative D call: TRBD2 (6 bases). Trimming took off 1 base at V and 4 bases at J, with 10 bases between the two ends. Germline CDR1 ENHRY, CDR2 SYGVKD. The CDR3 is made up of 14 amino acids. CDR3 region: CAISELMEGETQYF. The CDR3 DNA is TGTGCCATCAGTGAGTTAATGGAGGGAGAGACCCAGTACTTC.

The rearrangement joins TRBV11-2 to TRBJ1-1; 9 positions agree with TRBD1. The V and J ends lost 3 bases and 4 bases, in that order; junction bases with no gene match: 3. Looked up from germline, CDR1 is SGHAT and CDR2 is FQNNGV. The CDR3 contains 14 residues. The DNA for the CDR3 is TGTGCCAGCAGCTTTCAGACAGGGGGCACTGAAGCTTTCTTT. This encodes CASSFQTGGTEAFF.

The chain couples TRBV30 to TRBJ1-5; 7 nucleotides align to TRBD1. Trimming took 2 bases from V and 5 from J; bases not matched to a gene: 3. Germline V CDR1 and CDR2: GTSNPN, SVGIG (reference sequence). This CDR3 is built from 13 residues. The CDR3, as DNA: TGTGCCTGGAGTAACAGGGGTGATCAGCCCCAGCATTTT. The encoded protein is CAWSNRGDQPQHF.

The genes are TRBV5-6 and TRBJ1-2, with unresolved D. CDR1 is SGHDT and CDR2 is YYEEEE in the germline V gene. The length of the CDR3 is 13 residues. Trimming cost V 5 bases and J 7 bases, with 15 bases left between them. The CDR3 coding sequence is TGTGCCAGCAGGGCCACACTCGGGAGTGGCTACACCTTC. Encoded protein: CASRATLGSGYTF.

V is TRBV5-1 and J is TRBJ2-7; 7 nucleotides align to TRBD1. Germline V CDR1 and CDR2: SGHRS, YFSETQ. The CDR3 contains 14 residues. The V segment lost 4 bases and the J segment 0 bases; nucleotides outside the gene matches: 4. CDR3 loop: CASSRDSVSYEQYF. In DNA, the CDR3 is TGCGCCAGCAGCCGGGACAGCGTCTCCTACGAGCAGTACTTC.

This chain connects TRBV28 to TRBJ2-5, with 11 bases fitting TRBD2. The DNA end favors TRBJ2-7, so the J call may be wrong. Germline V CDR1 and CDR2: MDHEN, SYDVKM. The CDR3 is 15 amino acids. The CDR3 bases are TGTGCCAGCAGCCTTGGGACTAGCGGCACCTACGAGCAGTACTTC. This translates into CASSLGTSGTYEQYF.

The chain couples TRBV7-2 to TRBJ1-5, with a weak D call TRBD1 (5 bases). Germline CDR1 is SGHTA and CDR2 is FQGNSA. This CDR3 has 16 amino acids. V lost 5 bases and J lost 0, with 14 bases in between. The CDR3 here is CASSLRGFYSNQPQHF. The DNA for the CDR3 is TGTGCCAGCAGCCTTCGGGGGTTTTATAGCAATCAGCCCCAGCATTTT.

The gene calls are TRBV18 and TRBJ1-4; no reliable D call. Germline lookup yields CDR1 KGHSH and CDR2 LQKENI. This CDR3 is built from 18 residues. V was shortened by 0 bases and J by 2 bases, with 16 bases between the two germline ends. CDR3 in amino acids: CASSPPKSGEPTNEKLFF. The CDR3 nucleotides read TGTGCCAGCTCACCACCGAAGTCCGGGGAGCCCACTAATGAAAAACTGTTTTTT.

The CDR3 DNA is TGTGCCAGCAGCACAGGGTCGGGAAACACCATATATTTT. It codes for CASSTGSGNTIYF. V and J are TRBV28 and TRBJ1-3, with a tentative D call TRBD1 (6 bases). The germline gives CDR1 MDHEN, CDR2 SYDVKM. The CDR3 is 13 residues long. Trimming cost V 6 bases and J 4 bases, with 10 bases left between them.

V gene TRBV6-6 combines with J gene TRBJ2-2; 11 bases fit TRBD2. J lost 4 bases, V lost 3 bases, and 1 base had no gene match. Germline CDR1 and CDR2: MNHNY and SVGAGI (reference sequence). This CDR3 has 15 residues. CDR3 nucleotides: TGTGCCAGCAGTTATAGCGGGGGGGCCACCGGGGAGCTGTTTTTT. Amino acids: CASSYSGGATGELFF.

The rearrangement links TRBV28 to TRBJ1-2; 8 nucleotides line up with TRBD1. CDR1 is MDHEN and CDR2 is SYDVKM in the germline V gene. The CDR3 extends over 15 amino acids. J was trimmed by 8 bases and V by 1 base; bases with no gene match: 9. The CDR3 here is CASSLSAGGIRGYTF. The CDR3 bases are TGTGCCAGCAGTTTATCGGCAGGGGGCATCAGGGGCTACACCTTC.

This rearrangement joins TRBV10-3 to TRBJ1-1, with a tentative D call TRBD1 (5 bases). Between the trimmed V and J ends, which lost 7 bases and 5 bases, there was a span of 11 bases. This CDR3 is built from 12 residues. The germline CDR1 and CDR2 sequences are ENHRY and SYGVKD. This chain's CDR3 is CAIKGPRTEAFF. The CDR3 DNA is TGTGCCATCAAGGGGCCGCGGACTGAAGCTTTCTTT.

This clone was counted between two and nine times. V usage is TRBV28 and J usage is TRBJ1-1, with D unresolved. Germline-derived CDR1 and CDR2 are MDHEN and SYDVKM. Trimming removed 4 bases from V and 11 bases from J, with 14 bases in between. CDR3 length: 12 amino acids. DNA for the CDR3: TGTGCCAGCAGTTATGCGGGGTTGTGGGCTTTCTTT. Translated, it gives CASSYAGLWAFF. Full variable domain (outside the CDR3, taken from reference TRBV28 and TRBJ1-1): DVKVTQSSRYLVKRTGEKVFLECVQDMDHENMFWYRQDPGLGLRLIYFSYDVKMKEKGDIPEGYSVSREKKERFSLILESASTNQTSMYLCASSYAGLWAFFGQGTRLTVV.

The CDR3 protein is CASSLYEQYF. The CDR3 bases are TGTGCCAGCAGTCTCTACGAGCAGTACTTC. The genes are TRBV25-1 and TRBJ2-7; D is unclear. Germline CDR1 reads MGHDK; CDR2 reads SYGVNS. V lost 5 bases, J lost 3 bases, and 2 bases lay in between. The CDR3 covers 10 residues.

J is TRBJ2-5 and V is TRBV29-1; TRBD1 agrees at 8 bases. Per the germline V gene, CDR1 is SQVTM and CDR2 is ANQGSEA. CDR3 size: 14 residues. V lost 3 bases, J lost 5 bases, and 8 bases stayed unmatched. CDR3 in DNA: TGCAGCGTTGAGGGACAGGATAGTCGGGAGACCCAGTACTTC. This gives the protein CSVEGQDSRETQYF.

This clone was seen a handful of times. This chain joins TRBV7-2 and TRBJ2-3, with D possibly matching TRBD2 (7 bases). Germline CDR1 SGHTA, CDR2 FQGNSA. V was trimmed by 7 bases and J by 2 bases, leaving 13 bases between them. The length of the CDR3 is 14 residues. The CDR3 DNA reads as TGTGCCAGCACCCGCGGGGGCCCCACAGATACGCAGTATTTT. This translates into CASTRGGPTDTQYF.

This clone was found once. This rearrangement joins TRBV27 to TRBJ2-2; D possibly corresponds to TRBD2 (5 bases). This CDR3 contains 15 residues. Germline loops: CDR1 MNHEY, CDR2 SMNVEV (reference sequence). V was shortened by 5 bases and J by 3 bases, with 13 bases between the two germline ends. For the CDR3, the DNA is TGTGCCAGCAGTCCACTTACTAGTTACACCGGGGAGCTGTTTTTT. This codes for CASSPLTSYTGELFF.

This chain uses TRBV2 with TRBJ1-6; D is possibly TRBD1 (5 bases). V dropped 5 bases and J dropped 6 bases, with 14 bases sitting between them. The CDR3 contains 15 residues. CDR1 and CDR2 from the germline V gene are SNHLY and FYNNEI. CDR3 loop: CASSSTAGGNSPLHF. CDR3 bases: TGTGCCAGCAGTTCTACCGCGGGGGGTAATTCACCCCTCCACTTT.

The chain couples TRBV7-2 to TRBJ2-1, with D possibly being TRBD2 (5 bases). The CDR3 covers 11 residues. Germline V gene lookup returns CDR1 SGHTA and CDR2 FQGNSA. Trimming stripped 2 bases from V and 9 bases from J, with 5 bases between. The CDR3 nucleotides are TGTGCCAGCAGCTTAAGCGGTGAGCAGTTCTTC. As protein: CASSLSGEQFF.

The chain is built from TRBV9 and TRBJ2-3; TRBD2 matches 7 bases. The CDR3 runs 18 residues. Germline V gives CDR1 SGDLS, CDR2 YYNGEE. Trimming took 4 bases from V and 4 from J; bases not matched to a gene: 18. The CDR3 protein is CASSSVTGGPTSPDTQYF. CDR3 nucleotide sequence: TGTGCCAGCAGCAGCGTAACGGGAGGCCCCACCTCCCCAGATACGCAGTATTTT.

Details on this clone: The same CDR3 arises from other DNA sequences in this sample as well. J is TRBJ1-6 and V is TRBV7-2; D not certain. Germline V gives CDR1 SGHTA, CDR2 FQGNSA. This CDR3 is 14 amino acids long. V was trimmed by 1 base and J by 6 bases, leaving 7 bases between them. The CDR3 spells CASSLGSVNSPLHF. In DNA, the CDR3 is TGTGCCAGCAGCTTAGGCTCGGTTAATTCACCCCTCCACTTT.

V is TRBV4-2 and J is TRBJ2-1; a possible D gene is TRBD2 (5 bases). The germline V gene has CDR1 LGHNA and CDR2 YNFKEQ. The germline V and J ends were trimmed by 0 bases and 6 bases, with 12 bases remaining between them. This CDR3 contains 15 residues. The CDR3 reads CASSQDGGLINEQFF. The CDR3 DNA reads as TGTGCCAGCAGCCAAGATGGCGGACTGATCAATGAGCAGTTCTTC.

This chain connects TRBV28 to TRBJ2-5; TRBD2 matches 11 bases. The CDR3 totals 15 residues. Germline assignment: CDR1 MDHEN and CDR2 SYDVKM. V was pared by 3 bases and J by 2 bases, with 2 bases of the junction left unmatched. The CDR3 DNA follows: TGTGCCAGCAGTTTTGTAGCGGGAGGGCAAGAGACCCAGTACTTC. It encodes CASSFVAGGQETQYF. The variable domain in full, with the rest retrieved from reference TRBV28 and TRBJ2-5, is DVKVTQSSRYLVKRTGEKVFLECVQDMDHENMFWYRQDPGLGLRLIYFSYDVKMKEKGDIPEGYSVSREKKERFSLILESASTNQTSMYLCASSFVAGGQETQYFGPGTRLLVL.